These 8 T cell receptor beta chains share one sample of origin, sequenced in a study of blood T cell repertoires in COVID-19. Libraries were prepared by immunoSEQ multiplex PCR; TCRdb keeps only in-frame clonotypes and omits some of them. The data hold hundreds of thousands of clones, with 65% to 90% observed a single time. Sequencing was performed on peripheral blood. Receptors originate from a man aged 50-60 years with COVID-19, enrolled during active disease.

This chain links TRBV7-6 with TRBJ1-1, with a weak D call TRBD1 (5 bases). In germline, CDR1 is SGHVS, CDR2 FNYEAQ. The CDR3 runs to 17 residues. The V end lost 5 bases, the J end lost 2 bases, and 21 bases lay between the germline ends. CDR3 region: CASSVSTRQTVNTEAFF. CDR3 DNA: TGTGCCAGCAGCGTATCCACACGACAGACTGTTAACACTGAAGCTTTCTTT.

The rearrangement joins TRBV4-2 to TRBJ1-3; D is undetermined. Germline CDR1 reads LGHNA; CDR2 reads YNFKEQ. This CDR3 comprises 16 residues. The V and J ends lost 4 bases and 0 bases respectively, with 13 bases between them. In DNA, the CDR3 is TGTGCCAGCAGCCGGGTCGGGGAATTCTCTGGAAACACCATATATTTT. Protein: CASSRVGEFSGNTIYF.

This clone was counted only a few times. This chain joins TRBV10-3 and TRBJ1-3, with 10 bases matching TRBD1. V lost 7 bases to trimming and J lost 7 bases; unmatched junction nucleotides: 4. The CDR3 loop spans 13 amino acids. Germline loops: CDR1 ENHRY, CDR2 SYGVKD. CDR3 DNA sequence: TGTGCCATCAAACCGGGACAGGGGAACACCATATATTTT. This translates into CAIKPGQGNTIYF.

The chain combines TRBV28 with TRBJ1-2, with D possibly matching TRBD1 (5 bases). Germline CDR1 reads MDHEN; CDR2 reads SYDVKM. This CDR3 spans 14 amino acids. Trimming cost V 6 bases and J 1 base, with 12 bases left between them. The CDR3 here is CASSSDSLNYGYTF. CDR3 coding DNA: TGTGCCAGCAGCTCAGACAGCCTTAACTATGGCTACACCTTC.

This clone was counted between two and nine times. The CDR3 protein is CASSQISFTEAFF. The CDR3 coding sequence is TGTGCCAGCAGCCAAATCAGTTTCACTGAAGCTTTCTTT. The chain employs TRBV3-1 (or the pseudogene TRBV3-2) and TRBJ1-1; no firm D call. Germline-derived CDR1 and CDR2 are LGHDT and YNNKEL (reference sequence). The V end lost 2 bases, the J end lost 4 bases, and 8 bases lay between the germline ends. There are 13 residues in the CDR3.

The chain is built from TRBV7-2 and TRBJ2-3; D is unresolved. Deletions cut 5 bases from V and 2 bases from J, with 8 bases between. From germline, CDR1 is SGHTA and CDR2 FQGNSA. This CDR3 spans 13 amino acids. This CDR3 reads CASSLTPTDTQYF. DNA for the CDR3: TGTGCCAGCAGCCTTACACCCACAGATACGCAGTATTTT. The whole variable domain, remainder taken from reference TRBV7-2 and TRBJ2-3, is GAGVSQSPSNKVTEKGKDVELRCDPISGHTALYWYRQSLGQGLEFLIYFQGNSAPDKSGLPSDRFSAERTGGSVSTLTIQRTQQEDSAVYLCASSLTPTDTQYFGPGTRLTVL.

The chain is built from TRBV18 and TRBJ2-5, with D unresolved. CDR1 and CDR2 from the germline V gene are KGHSH and LQKENI. The V and J ends lost 5 bases and 5 bases respectively, with 9 bases between them. The CDR3 consists of 12 residues. The CDR3 loop reads CASSRNGETQYF. CDR3 coding DNA: TGTGCCAGCTCAAGGAACGGGGAGACCCAGTACTTC.

This sequence joins TRBV4-1 and TRBJ1-3; 10 bases are a match to TRBD1. The germline CDR1 and CDR2 sequences are MGHRA and YSYEKL. The length of the CDR3 is 18 residues. V dropped 6 bases and J dropped 2; count of bases not matched to a gene: 13. The CDR3 nucleotides are TGCGCCAGCAGTAATCGAGACAGGGGGCCAGCGACTGGAAACACCATATATTTT. Encoded protein: CASSNRDRGPATGNTIYF.